These T cell receptor beta chains were read from a single sample in a study of blood T cells in healthy people across ages. TCRdb re-analysed the 5' RACE reads in MiXCR, keeping a single row per CDR3 protein. Here the sample spans approximately 780,000 distinct CDR3 sequences, about a quarter being singletons. Another study also made use of these data, one on T cells of mothers and their children.

The source material was blood. Receptor source: a boy aged 5-17 years in good health. CDR3s include the opening cysteine and the closing phenylalanine or tryptophan. A D gene is named only where the DNA matches it firmly. Clone size is given for some rows only: seen once, a few or many times, or a class if the clone is expanded.

few	TRBJ2-3	TRBV29-1	TRBD2	CSVEDGGADLGTDTQYF	TGCAGCGTTGAGGACGGGGGGGCCGATCTTGGCACAGATACGCAGTATTTT
few	TRBJ2-5	TRBV6-1	TRBD2	CASQGLAGGYQETQYF	TGTGCCAGCCAAGGACTAGCGGGGGGGTACCAAGAGACCCAGTACTTC
.	TRBJ1-4	TRBV5-1	.	CASSSASGATNEKLFF	TGCGCCAGCAGCTCTGCTTCGGGAGCGACTAATGAAAAACTGTTTTTT
few	TRBJ2-3	TRBV5-1	.	CASSSLGPGADTQYF	TGCGCCAGCAGCTCACTGGGACCGGGCGCAGATACGCAGTATTTT
few	TRBJ2-7	TRBV4-2	.	CASSQVWVVPYEQYF	TGTGCCAGCAGCCAAGTCTGGGTTGTCCCCTACGAGCAGTACTTC
.	TRBJ2-5	TRBV20-1	.	CSARPVTGYQETQYF	TGCAGTGCTAGACCCGTCACAGGGTACCAAGAGACCCAGTACTTC
few	TRBJ2-5	TRBV14	.	CASSQEDYSGERKYQETQYF	TGTGCCAGCAGCCAAGAGGACTACTCAGGGGAACGCAAGTACCAAGAGACCCAGTACTTC
.	TRBJ1-1	TRBV20-1	.	CSAPRVGGGRGTEAFF	TGCAGTGCTCCGAGAGTTGGAGGGGGGAGGGGCACTGAAGCTTTCTTT
few	TRBJ2-5	TRBV10-2	.	CASSEGSAYQETQYF	TGCGCCAGCAGTGAGGGCAGCGCTTACCAAGAGACCCAGTACTTC
few	TRBJ2-1	TRBV7-9	.	CASSLRDPNEQFF	TGTGCCAGCAGCTTACGGGACCCAAATGAGCAGTTCTTC
few	TRBJ1-2	TRBV19	.	CASRSTGSYGYTF	TGTGCCAGTAGGAGTACAGGAAGCTATGGCTACACCTTC
.	TRBJ2-5	TRBV20-1	TRBD2	CSAPGGRGGEETQYF	TGCAGTGCCCCAGGTGGGCGGGGGGGTGAAGAGACCCAGTACTTC
.	TRBJ1-6	TRBV20-1	.	CSARDSRDPPLHF	TGCAGTGCTAGAGATTCCCGAGACCCACCCCTCCACTTT
.	TRBJ2-7	TRBV5-1	TRBD1	CASSGDRGVHEQYF	TGCGCCAGCAGCGGGGACAGGGGCGTCCACGAGCAGTACTTC
.	TRBJ1-5	TRBV2	.	CASRDTGNNQPQHF	TGTGCCAGCAGGGACACAGGGAACAATCAGCCCCAGCATTTT
.	TRBJ2-7	TRBV12-3/TRBV12-4	TRBD1	CASTEGQGASYEQYF	TGTGCCAGCACTGAGGGACAGGGGGCATCCTACGAGCAGTACTTC
.	TRBJ1-5	TRBV2	.	CASSVKLRDSNQPQHF	TGTGCCAGCAGTGTTAAGTTGAGGGACAGCAATCAGCCCCAGCATTTT
.	TRBJ2-7	TRBV5-1	.	CASRVGTASPEQYF	TGCGCCAGCAGAGTCGGGACGGCTTCCCCAGAGCAGTACTTC
.	TRBJ2-6	TRBV6-6	.	CASSYYGTSGANVLTF	TGTGCCAGCAGTTACTACGGGACTTCTGGGGCCAACGTCCTGACTTTC
many	TRBJ2-5	TRBV29-1	TRBD2	CSVRAGGGETQYF	TGCAGCGTCCGAGCGGGGGGAGGTGAGACCCAGTACTTC
few	TRBJ1-2	TRBV7-6	TRBD1	CASSSLEGRGNGYTF	TGTGCCAGCAGTTCCCTCGAGGGCAGGGGGAATGGCTACACCTTC
many	TRBJ1-1	TRBV7-9	TRBD1	CASSFRDRGNTEAFF	TGTGCCAGCAGCTTCCGGGACAGGGGGAACACTGAAGCTTTCTTT